This TCR beta chain was obtained from a study of identical twins. The table lists this clonotype with a few counts. Its target is not known. TCRdb redid the calling of the 5' RACE reads with MiXCR, one entry per CDR3 protein. The sample carries around 690,000 distinct CDR3 sequences, approximately 22% recorded once. Points from the study as a whole: Without tracking the same donors, conclusions rested on cross-sectional statistical analysis.

These data were also reused for a study on T cells expressing NK-cell markers.

The sample comprised PBMCs. This TCR came from a woman between 18 and 29 years old in good health.

For the CDR3, the DNA is TGCGCCAGCGCCCTCCACCTGGGAGGCGACGAGCAGTACTTC. It yields the protein CASALHLGGDEQYF. This chain uses TRBV5-1 with TRBJ2-7; tentative D call: TRBD2 (6 bases). The CDR3 runs 14 residues. Looked up from germline, CDR1 is SGHRS and CDR2 is YFSETQ. V dropped 7 bases and J dropped 5 bases, with 19 bases sitting between them.